Here is one T cell receptor (beta chain) with its context. This record belongs to a study of blood T cells in healthy people across ages. This CDR3 is 12 amino acids long. Germline V gene sequence: CDR1 GTSNPN, CDR2 SVGIG (reference sequence). The ends lost 5 bases at V and 4 bases at J; junction bases unmatched: 2. Using a J-beta primer mix together with a sample-barcoded 5' primer, a second PCR was run for roughly 6 to 12 cycles. Each CDR3 protein gets one entry after TCRdb re-called the 5' RACE reads with MiXCR. In the table there are over a million distinct CDR3 sequences, around 42% of which are singletons.

The rearrangement uses TRBV30 and TRBJ2-5, with 9 bases aligning to TRBD1. Sequenced: blood. This TCR derives from a woman under 30 in good health. The CDR3, as DNA: TGTGCCTGGGACAGGGGGGGAGAGACCCAGTACTTC. Encoded protein: CAWDRGGETQYF.